This T cell receptor (beta chain) was sequenced in a study of CD8+CD57+ T cells in acquired aplastic anemia. Findings and caveats of the study: Twenty-nine shared CD8+ CDR3s appeared highly expressed within patients' immunodominant clones.

Many counts were recorded for this clonotype. Its antigen is not identified. The CDR3 covers 16 residues. Germline CDR1 SGHVS, CDR2 FQNEAQ. The V and J ends lost 5 bases and 0 bases, in that order; junction bases with no gene match: 8. The use of genomic DNA as template underpinned the TCR beta VDJ and CDR3 profiling. TCRdb ran MiXCR on the reads and lists one entry per CDR3 protein. Here the sample spans about 130,000 distinct CDR3 sequences, around two fifths being singletons. This sequence originates from a human donor in good health, serving as a control. This chain connects TRBV7-8 to TRBJ1-2, with 8 bases matching TRBD1. Source material: sorted CD4+, CD8+, or CD8+CD57+ T cells (not recorded which) from PBMCs. CDR3: CASSVPGQVPNYGYTF. CDR3 DNA sequence: TGTGCCAGCAGCGTACCGGGACAGGTTCCTAACTATGGCTACACCTTC.